The clone carrying this T cell receptor beta chain was observed at least ten times. Its antigen is not known. Trimming stripped 1 base from V and 4 bases from J, with 11 bases between. The CDR3 covers 15 residues. CDR1 is LNHDA, CDR2 SQIVND, per germline (reference sequence). After constant-region reverse-primer amplification, full-length variable regions underwent semi-nested PCR with Nested Universal Primer A. One entry per CDR3 protein results from TCRdb running MiXCR on the 5' RACE reads. Among around 11,000 distinct CDR3 sequences, around 28% were seen once, and the ten largest hold around 3.1%. Findings of the study overall: The larger cohort examined one V-J beta rearrangement, not whole repertoires. Greatest tumor Treg TCR overlap was with tumor naive CD4+ cells. Tumor memory CD4+ T cell TCR gene usage was found to cluster with blood and lymph node memory CD4+ cells and with lymph node naive CD4+ cells.

Cells sorted as Tregs were CD4+, CD25+ and CD127-/low. This TCR was sampled from a female donor with breast cancer. The chain joins TRBV19 to TRBJ2-1, with D possibly TRBD2 on 6 matching bases. Material for sequencing was Tregs sorted from a lymph node. In DNA, the CDR3 is TGTGCCAGTAGTATAGGGTTAGCGGAGTACAATGAGCAGTTCTTC. This gives the protein CASSIGLAEYNEQFF.